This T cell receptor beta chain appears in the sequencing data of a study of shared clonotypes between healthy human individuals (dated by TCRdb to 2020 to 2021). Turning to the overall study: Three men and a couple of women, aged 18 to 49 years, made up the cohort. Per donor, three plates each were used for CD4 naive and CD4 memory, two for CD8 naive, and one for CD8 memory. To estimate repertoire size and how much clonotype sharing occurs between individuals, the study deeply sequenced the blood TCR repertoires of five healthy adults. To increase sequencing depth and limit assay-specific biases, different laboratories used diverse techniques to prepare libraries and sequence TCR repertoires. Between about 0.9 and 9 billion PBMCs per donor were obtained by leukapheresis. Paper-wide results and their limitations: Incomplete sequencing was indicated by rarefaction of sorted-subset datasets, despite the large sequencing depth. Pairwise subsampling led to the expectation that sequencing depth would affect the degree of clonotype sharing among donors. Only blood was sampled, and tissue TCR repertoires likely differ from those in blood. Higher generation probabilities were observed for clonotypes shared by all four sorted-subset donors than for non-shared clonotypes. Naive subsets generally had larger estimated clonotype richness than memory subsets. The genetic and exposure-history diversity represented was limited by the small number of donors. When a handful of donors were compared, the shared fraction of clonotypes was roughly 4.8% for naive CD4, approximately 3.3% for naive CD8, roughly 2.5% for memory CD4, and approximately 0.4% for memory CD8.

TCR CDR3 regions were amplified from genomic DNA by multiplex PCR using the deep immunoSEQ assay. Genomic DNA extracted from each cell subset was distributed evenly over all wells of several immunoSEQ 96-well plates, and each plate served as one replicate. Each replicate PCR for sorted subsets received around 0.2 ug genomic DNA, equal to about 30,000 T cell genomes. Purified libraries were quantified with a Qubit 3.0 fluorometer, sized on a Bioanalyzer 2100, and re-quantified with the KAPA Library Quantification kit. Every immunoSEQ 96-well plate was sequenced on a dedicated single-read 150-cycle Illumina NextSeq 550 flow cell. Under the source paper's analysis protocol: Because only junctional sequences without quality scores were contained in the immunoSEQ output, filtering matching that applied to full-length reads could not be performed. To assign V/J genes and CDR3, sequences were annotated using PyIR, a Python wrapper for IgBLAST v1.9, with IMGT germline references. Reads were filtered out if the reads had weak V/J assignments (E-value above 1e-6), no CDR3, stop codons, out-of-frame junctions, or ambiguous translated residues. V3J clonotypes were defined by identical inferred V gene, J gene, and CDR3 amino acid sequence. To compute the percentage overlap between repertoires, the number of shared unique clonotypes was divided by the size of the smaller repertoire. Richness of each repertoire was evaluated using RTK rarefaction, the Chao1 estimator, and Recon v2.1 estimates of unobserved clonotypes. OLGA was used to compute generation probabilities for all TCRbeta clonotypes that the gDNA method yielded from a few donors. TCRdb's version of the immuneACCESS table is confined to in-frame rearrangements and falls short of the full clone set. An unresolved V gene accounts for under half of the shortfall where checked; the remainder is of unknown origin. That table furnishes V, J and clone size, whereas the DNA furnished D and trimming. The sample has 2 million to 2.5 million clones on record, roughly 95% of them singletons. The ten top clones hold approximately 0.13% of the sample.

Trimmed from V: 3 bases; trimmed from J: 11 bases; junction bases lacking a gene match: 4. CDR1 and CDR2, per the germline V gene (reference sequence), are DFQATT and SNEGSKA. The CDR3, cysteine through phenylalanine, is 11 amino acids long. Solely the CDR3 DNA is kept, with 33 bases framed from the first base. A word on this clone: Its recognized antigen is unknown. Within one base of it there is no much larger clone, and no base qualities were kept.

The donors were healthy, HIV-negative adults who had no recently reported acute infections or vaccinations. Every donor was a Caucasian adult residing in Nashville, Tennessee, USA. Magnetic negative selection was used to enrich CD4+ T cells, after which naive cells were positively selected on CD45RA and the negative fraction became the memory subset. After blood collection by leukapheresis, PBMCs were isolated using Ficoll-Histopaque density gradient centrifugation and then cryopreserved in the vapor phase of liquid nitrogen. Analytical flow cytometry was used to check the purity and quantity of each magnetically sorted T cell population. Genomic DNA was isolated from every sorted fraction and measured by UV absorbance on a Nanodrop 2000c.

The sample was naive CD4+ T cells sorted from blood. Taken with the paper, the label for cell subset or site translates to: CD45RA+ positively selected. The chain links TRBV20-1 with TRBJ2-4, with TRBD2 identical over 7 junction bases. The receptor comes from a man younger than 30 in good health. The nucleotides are TGCAGTGCTAGGACTGGGGGGGTTCAGTACTTC. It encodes CSARTGGVQYF.